The following is a TCR beta chain sequence with its context. The data stem from a study of blood T cell repertoires in COVID-19. In the study overall: T cells, B-cell-depleted T cells, or PBMCs provided the cDNA or gDNA that served as material.

In the original analysis: For nucleated cells, counts were estimated from reference gene primer amplification. Only in-frame clones appear in the TCRdb table, and some are missing; sequencing was by immunoSEQ multiplex PCR. Clone size and the V and J calls come from that table; the DNA yielded D and trimming. The profile shows roughly 8,700 clones, 86% of them singletons. Looked up from germline, CDR1 is GTSNPN and CDR2 is SVGIG (reference sequence). This CDR3 has 13 residues. The V and J ends lost 1 base and 4 bases respectively, with 9 bases between them. Sequenced input: peripheral blood. The receptor was isolated from a human donor with active COVID-19. The donor label of this sample is uncertain. The chain recombines TRBV30 with TRBJ2-3; D unresolved. The CDR3 region has the DNA TGTGCCTGGAGTGGGCTTTCTGCAGATACGCAGTATTTT. Protein: CAWSGLSADTQYF.